This record covers a single T cell receptor (beta chain). This clone's antigen is unknown. One base away there is no much larger clone; base qualities are not given. Libraries came from the immunoSEQ multiplex PCR assay. For the multiplex PCR, a mixture combining 60 forward primers for TCR Vbeta segments and 13 reverse primers for TCR Jbeta segments was used. A multiplex PCR assay on genomic DNA amplified the CDR3 region of rearranged TCR beta genes. On the Illumina HiSeq System, the amplified TCR beta libraries were sequenced as 87-base-pair reads. On the study's bioinformatics: A later analysis tallied roughly 76 million unique TCR beta chains across the roughly 610 repertoires, and about 12 million of those chains were shared by two or more donors. Raw reads were error-corrected and collapsed into unique sequences by a nearest-neighbor algorithm in which closely related sequences were merged to remove PCR and sequencing errors. To assign V, D and J gene segments, CDR3 sequences were aligned to IMGT reference sequences. Each retained sequence needed at least a six-nucleotide match to both a V gene segment and a J gene segment. Rearrangements were classified as productive when the CDR3 lacked stop codons and remained in frame with V and J, and all other rearrangements were classified as non-productive. Following IMGT convention, CDR3 was defined as the stretch from the second conserved V-encoded cysteine to the conserved J-encoded phenylalanine. Sequences without an unambiguous match to a single V gene segment were excluded from the earlier analysis of 450 to 650 of the donors. In an earlier analysis of several hundred of the donors, a V segment was called functional when productive rearrangements were above 56.7%, and segregating when the standard deviation between donors exceeded 5%. A statistical classification framework was built for diagnosing cytomegalovirus status from the catalog of TCR beta chain sequences. A later analysis assigned V and J genes by comparing TCR nucleotide sequences with IMGT/GENE-DB human TR gene sequences. The TCRdist pipeline was used in a later analysis to assign CDR3 sequences and most-parsimonious VDJ recombination scenarios. A later analysis defined each TCR beta chain by its CDR3 amino acid sequence plus V-gene family, and excluded reads lacking a unique V-gene family. In a later analysis, a few hundred highly shared, low-generation-probability nucleotide sequences were removed to address suspected cross-contamination and a sequencing artifact. For each public chain, a later analysis derived a clonal expansion index from normalized ranks of inferred template counts within each repertoire. Generation probabilities in a later analysis came from a VDJ recombination model fitted to out-of-frame rearrangements, and those results were checked against IGoR. In a later analysis, TCR-TCR, TCR-HLA and TCR-CMV co-occurrence was scored with hypergeometric tests, and a repertoire-size bias correction was applied to TCR pairs. To estimate false discovery rates, a later analysis permuted the HLA or CMV assignments 20 times. In a later analysis, co-occurring TCRs were grouped with DBSCAN, and TCRdist sequence similarity was added when clustering was performed within HLA-allele-positive subsets. Co-occurrence clustering excluded repertoires with fewer than 30,000 or more than 120,000 public chains, plus five with anomalous nucleotide sharing. Entries here come from immuneACCESS through TCRdb and include only in-frame sequences with V and J called. Some clones fail to appear in such tables; in the studies checked, an unresolved V gene covers under half of the shortfall, and the cause of the remainder is unknown. That table supplies the V and J calls and clone size; D and trimming were determined from the DNA. In all, the sample holds about 140,000 clones, and about 80% of those were seen once. Under 6% of the sample lies in the top ten.

The CDR3 has 15 amino acids, counting the end cysteine and phenylalanine. The read is trimmed to its CDR3 DNA, 45 bases read in frame from base 1. Cut back by 0 bases and 6 bases, the V and J ends lie 13 bases apart. From the germline V gene, CDR1 is SGHRS and CDR2 is YFSETQ. The sample comes from a study of cytomegalovirus exposure and HLA in healthy donors (dated by TCRdb to 2016 to 2017). A note on the overall study: An earlier analysis of several hundred of the donors reported roughly 300 Gb of sequence data and around 120 million unique TCR beta sequences from about 180 million T cells. Approximately 300 gigabases of sequencing data and around 90 million unique TCR sequences made up an early release that covered approximately 650 HLA-typed donors. Among the roughly 400 genotyped donors, about 83% belonged to the genetic ancestry cluster associated with self-reported Caucasian donors. The study aimed to test whether cataloging public T cell receptors could reveal signatures of past pathogen exposure. The study used immunosequencing to profile the T cell repertoires of approximately 630 subjects and linked those repertoires to cytomegalovirus serostatus. Along with the approximately 700-subject first cohort, a separate validation cohort of some 130 different subjects was used. To predict cytomegalovirus infection status, the study combined high-throughput TCR immunosequencing, statistical association of individual TCRs with disease status, and machine learning. In a later analysis, previously published TCR beta repertoires from 666 donors were re-analyzed and high-resolution HLA genotyping was added so that TCR occurrence patterns could be studied. Rather than drawing on any new phenotypic data, the later analysis identified candidate immune exposures from TCR beta sequences and the way those sequences occurred across donors. An earlier analysis of approximately 630 of the donors applied high-throughput TCR beta sequencing to assess whether each TCR beta V gene segment acted as functional or pseudogenic. Donor age, sex, ethnicity and CMV serostatus were compiled together with the repertoire data. A later genetic analysis used genome-wide SNP genotypes for about three fifths of the roughly 700 donors, treating that subset as a discovery cohort. All discovery cohort repertoires had been generated on a single sequencing platform. Class I and class II HLA loci were covered by the typing at four-digit resolution. Typing coverage differed by locus: A, B, C, DRB1 and DQB1 were typed in roughly 620-640 donors, DQA1 in 500 to 550, DPA1 in 600 to 610, and DPB1 in 400 to 490. About five DR-DQ haplotypes were treated as single units for association and clustering because of strong linkage in the cohort. Across 398 genotyped donors of the cohort, an average of approximately 220,000 unique TCR beta nucleotide sequences per donor were sequenced, and around 19% of those sequences were non-productive. Study-level results and caveats: The authors suggested that the approach could potentially be generalized to other disease states and immunological phenotypes. In vitro tests confirmed that three of the cytomegalovirus-associated TCR beta chains recognize cytomegalovirus antigens. The sequencing pipeline was judged likely to have produced a cluster of highly shared sequence variants as a technical artifact. Only TCR beta chains were sequenced in this cohort, and the absence of alpha or paired-chain data limited detectable features. In a later analysis, TCR association rates were found to vary across HLA loci, with the most associated TCRs seen for DRB1 alleles and the fewest for HLA-C alleles. According to a later analysis, most CMV-associated TCR beta chains appeared to be HLA-restricted, and the HLA associations seemed to be driven largely by CMV exposure. The earlier analysis of 587 of the donors excluded some 15 rarely observed V segments, including chromosome 9 orphons, because counts were too low. Roughly uniform sequencing depth across donors was assumed in presence/absence analyses, although this assumption may not hold. Correlated functional status among segregating V segments might be attributable to linkage disequilibrium, but an unknown experimental factor could not be ruled out. Some IMGT-functional V segments, including TRBV6-2 and TRBV6-3, could not be distinguished by the 87-base-pair reads and were therefore excluded. In a later analysis, several top co-occurrence clusters were reported to appear linked to parvovirus B19, influenza, CMV and Epstein-Barr virus. Cytomegalovirus status was reported to be diagnosed by the classifier with high specificity and sensitivity in both the original and validation cohorts. Immune exposure information for the cohort was limited to CMV serostatus. An association between a missense DCLRE1C variant and V-gene and J-gene trimming of TCR beta chains was found in a later genetic analysis and replicated in an independent cohort. Because HLA typing was unavailable for some donors at each locus, only the typed subset was used in association tests. Assigning TCR associations to individual alleles was difficult when HLA alleles, especially DR and DQ, strongly co-occurred. Specific HLA alleles were associated with 15,000 to 20,000 TCR beta sequences at a false discovery rate of 0.05 in a later analysis. In an earlier analysis of some 640 of the donors, most TCR beta V segments were observed in productive rearrangements about 87% or about 30% of the time, broadly matching IMGT annotations. The study listed 150 to 200 TCR beta chains as associated with cytomegalovirus. According to a later genetic analysis, donors in an Asian-associated ancestry cluster had fewer N-insertions in productive TCRs than the approximately 610-donor mean. A further reported finding was that TCR beta sequences accurately predicted the HLA-A and HLA-B alleles for most subjects in the first cohort. While some public TCRs were present in many individuals, most TCR sequences turned up only very rarely across donors. In a later analysis, HLA-associated TCR beta chains showed more clonal expansion and lower generation probabilities than non-associated chains that were equally common.

In total, approximately 610 healthy bone marrow donors made up the cohort. All cohort members were sampled while nominally healthy, although unrecorded immune exposures were likely present. The donor tested CMV seronegative, placing the donor among the 350 or so seronegative members of the cohort. Each donor provided a peripheral blood sample, and peripheral blood mononuclear cells were used for TCR beta sequencing. The Qiagen DNeasy Blood Extraction Kit was used to extract genomic DNA from the blood cell samples. The chain couples TRBV5-1 to TRBJ1-5; the D segment could be TRBD1, given 5 matching bases. This sequence was found in a man in his forties in good health and CMV-seronegative. The sequenced material came from PBMCs. CDR3 reads: CASSLAGGFGQPQHF. The DNA sequence is TGCGCCAGCAGCTTGGCGGGGGGATTTGGTCAGCCCCAGCATTTT. Reference TRBV5-1 and TRBJ1-5 proteins supply the regions before and after the CDR3; the full variable domain is: KAGVTQTPRYLIKTRGQQVTLSCSPISGHRSVSWYQQTPGQGLQFLFEYFSETQRNKGNFPGRFSGRQFSNSRSEMNVSTLELGDSALYLCASSLAGGFGQPQHFGDGTRLSIL.